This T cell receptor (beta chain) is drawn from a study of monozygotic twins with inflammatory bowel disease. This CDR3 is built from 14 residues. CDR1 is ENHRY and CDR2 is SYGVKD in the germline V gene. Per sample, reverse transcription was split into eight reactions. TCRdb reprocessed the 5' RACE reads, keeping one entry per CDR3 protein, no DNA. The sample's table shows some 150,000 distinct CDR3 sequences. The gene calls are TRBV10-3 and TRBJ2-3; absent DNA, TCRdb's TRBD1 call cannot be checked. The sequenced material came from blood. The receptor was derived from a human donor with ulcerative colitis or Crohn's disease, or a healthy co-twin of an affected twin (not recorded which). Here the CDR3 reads CAISRQGVTDTQYF.